Reported below is one TCR beta chain. Its antigen is undetermined. Time point denoted: week 35, safety follow-up. One vaccine dose held 300 ug of mutant IDH1 20-mer peptide and came with topical imiquimod. This sample is drawn from a study of a mutant IDH1 vaccine in newly diagnosed glioma. The repertoire was sequenced with immunoSEQ multiplex PCR; TCRdb's copy has only in-frame clones and lacks some. The sample has some 31,000 clones; 79% are singletons. Trimming removed 5 bases from V and 6 bases from J; junction bases left unmatched: 12. CDR3 length: 16 amino acids. Germline-derived CDR1 and CDR2 are MDHEN and SYDVKM.

The clonotype was recovered from a woman under 40 with glioma. Some clones in this sample may be carry-over from other donors' samples. The V gene is TRBV28, the J gene TRBJ2-2, with 7 bases matching TRBD1. Sample: PBMCs, taken from a glioma patient whose treatment included an IDH1 peptide vaccine. For the CDR3, the DNA is TGTGCCAGCAGTCCCTGGACAGGTACCTTCGCCGGGGAGCTGTTTTTT. Its protein product is CASSPWTGTFAGELFF.